This T cell receptor (beta chain) stems from a study of Ad26.COV2.S vaccination and SARS-CoV-2 variants. Treatment in this sample: about 20 received Ad26.COV2.S at low or high dose, single or two shots; five or six received placebo; per-sample allocation not given. Sampling happened 63 days after the first vaccine or placebo injection. An Ad26 vector carrying the Wuhan-strain SARS-CoV-2 spike served as the vaccine. On this clone itself: Its antigen is currently unknown.

The table came from immunoSEQ multiplex PCR; TCRdb's copy has only in-frame clones and leaves some out. The table shows 400,000 to 500,000 clones, with approximately 89% occurring only once. Regarding the study as a whole: It was vaccine recipients, not placebo recipients, who had the higher spike-specific TCR breadth. Recipients of vaccine and of placebo showed similar breadth of their non-spike TCR repertoires.

CDR3 size: 12 residues. V lost 5 bases and J 9 bases, leaving 11 bases between the germline ends. From germline, CDR1 is LNHDA and CDR2 SQIVND (reference sequence). Sequenced material: peripheral blood, taken in a trial of Ad26.COV2.S vaccine versus placebo. The TCR comes from a person between 18 and 60 years old who received the Ad26.COV2.S COVID-19 vaccine or a placebo. This chain connects TRBV19 to TRBJ2-1; either TRBD1 or TRBD2 may fit D (5 bases each). CDR3 sequence reads: CASSFLGGEQFF. In DNA form, the CDR3 reads TGTGCCAGTAGTTTCCTTGGGGGTGAGCAGTTCTTC.